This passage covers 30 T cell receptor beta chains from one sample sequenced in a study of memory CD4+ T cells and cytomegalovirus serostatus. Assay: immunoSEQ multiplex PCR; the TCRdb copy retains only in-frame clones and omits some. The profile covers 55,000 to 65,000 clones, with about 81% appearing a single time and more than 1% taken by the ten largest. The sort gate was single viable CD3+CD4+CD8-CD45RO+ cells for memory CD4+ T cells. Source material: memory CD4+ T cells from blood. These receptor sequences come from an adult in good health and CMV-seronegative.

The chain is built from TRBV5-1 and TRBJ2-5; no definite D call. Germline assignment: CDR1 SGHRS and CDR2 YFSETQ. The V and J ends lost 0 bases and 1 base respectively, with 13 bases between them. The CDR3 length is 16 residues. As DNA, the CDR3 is TGCGCCAGCAGCTTGGAAGGTTCACAGCCCCAAGAGACCCAGTACTTC. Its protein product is CASSLEGSQPQETQYF.

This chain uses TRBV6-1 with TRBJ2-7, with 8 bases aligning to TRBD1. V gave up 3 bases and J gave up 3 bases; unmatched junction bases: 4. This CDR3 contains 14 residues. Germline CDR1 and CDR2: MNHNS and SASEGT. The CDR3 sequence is CASSDPDRVYEQYF. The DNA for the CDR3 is TGTGCCAGCAGTGACCCGGACAGGGTCTACGAGCAGTACTTC.

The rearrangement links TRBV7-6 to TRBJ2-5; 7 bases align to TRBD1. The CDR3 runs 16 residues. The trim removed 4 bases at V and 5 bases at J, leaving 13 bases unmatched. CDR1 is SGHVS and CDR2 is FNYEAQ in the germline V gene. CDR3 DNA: TGTGCCAGCAGCTCTCAAGGGAACAGGGGTAGGGAGACCCAGTACTTC. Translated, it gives CASSSQGNRGRETQYF.

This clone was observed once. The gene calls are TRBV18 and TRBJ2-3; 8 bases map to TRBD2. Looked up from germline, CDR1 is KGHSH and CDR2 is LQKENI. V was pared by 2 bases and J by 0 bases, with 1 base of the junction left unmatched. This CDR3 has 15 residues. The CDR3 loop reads CASSPTSGSTDTQYF. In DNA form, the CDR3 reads TGTGCCAGCTCACCAACTAGCGGTAGCACAGATACGCAGTATTTT. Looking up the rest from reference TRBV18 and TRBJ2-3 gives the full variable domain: NAGVMQNPRHLVRRRGQEARLRCSPMKGHSHVYWYRQLPEEGLKFMVYLQKENIIDESGMPKERFSAEFPKEGPSILRIQQVVRGDSAAYFCASSPTSGSTDTQYFGPGTRLTVL.

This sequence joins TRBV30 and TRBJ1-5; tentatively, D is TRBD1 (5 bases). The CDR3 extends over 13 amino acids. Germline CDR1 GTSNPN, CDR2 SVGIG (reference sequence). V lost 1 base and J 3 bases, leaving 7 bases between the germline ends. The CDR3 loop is CAWSDRSNQPQHF. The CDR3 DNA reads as TGTGCCTGGAGTGACAGGTCCAATCAGCCCCAGCATTTT.

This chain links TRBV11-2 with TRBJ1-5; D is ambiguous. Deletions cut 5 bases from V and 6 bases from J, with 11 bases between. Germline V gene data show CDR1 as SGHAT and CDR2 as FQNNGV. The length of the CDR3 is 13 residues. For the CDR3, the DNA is TGTGCCAGCAGCCCTATGGCGGGTCAGCCCCAGCATTTT. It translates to CASSPMAGQPQHF.

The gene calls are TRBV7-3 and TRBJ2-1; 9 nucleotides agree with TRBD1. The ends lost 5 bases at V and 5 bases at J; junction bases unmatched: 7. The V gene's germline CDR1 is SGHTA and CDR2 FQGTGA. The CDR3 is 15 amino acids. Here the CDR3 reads CASSRGQGVDNEQFF. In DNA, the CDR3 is TGTGCCAGCAGCCGGGGACAGGGTGTCGACAATGAGCAGTTCTTC.

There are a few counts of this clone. CDR3 loop: CASSLGVAASYNEQFF. CDR3 DNA: TGTGCCAGCAGCTTAGGGGTAGCGGCCTCCTACAATGAGCAGTTCTTC. The gene calls are TRBV11-2 and TRBJ2-1; a possible D gene is TRBD2 (6 bases). Germline CDR1 SGHAT, CDR2 FQNNGV. This CDR3 region has 16 residues. Trimming left V 1 base short and J 0 bases short, with 10 bases between.

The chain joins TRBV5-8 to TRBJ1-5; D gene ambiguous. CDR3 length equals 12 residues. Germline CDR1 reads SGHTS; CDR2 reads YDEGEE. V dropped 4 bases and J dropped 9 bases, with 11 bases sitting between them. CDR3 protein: CASSRASGPQHF. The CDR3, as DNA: TGTGCCAGCAGCAGGGCTTCGGGGCCCCAGCATTTT.

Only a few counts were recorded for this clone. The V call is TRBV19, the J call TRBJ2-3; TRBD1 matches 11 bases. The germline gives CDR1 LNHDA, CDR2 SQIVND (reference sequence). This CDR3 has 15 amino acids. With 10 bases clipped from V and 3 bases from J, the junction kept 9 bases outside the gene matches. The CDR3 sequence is CATTTGTGGTDTQYF. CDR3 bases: TGTGCCACGACTACCGGGACAGGGGGAACAGATACGCAGTATTTT.

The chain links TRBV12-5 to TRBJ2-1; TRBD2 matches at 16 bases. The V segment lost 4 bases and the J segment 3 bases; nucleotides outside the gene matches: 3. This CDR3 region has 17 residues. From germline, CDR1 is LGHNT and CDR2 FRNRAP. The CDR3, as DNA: TGTGCTAGTGGTTCGGGACTAGCGGGAGGGGGCTACAATGAGCAGTTCTTC. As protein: CASGSGLAGGGYNEQFF.

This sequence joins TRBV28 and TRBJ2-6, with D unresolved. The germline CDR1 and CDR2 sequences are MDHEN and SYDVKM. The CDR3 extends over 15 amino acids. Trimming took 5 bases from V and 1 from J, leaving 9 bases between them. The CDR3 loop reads CASSPLTSGANVLTF. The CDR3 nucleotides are TGTGCCAGCAGTCCTCTGACATCTGGGGCCAACGTCCTGACTTTC.

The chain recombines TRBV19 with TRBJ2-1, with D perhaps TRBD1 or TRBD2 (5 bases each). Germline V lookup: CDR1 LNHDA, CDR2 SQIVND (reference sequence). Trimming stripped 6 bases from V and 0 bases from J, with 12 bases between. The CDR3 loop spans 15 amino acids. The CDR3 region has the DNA TGTGCCAGTAGCGGGACGGTTCACTCCTACAATGAGCAGTTCTTC. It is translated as CASSGTVHSYNEQFF.

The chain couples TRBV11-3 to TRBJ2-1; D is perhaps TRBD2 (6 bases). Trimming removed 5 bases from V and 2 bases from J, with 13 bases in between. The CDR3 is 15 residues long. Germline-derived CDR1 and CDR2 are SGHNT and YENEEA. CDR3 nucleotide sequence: TGTGCCAGCAGCCCCAATAGCGGAACCTACAATGAGCAGTTCTTC. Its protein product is CASSPNSGTYNEQFF.

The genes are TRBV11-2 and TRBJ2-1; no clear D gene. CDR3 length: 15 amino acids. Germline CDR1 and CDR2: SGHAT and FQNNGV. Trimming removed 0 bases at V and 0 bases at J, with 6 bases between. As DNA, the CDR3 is TGTGCCAGCAGCTTAGAATCCTCCTCCTACAATGAGCAGTTCTTC. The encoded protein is CASSLESSSYNEQFF.

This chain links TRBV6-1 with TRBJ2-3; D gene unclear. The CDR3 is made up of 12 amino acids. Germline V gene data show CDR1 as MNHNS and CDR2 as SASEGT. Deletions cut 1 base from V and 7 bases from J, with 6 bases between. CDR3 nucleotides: TGTGCCAGCAGTGAAGTCAAGAATACGCAGTATTTT. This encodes CASSEVKNTQYF.

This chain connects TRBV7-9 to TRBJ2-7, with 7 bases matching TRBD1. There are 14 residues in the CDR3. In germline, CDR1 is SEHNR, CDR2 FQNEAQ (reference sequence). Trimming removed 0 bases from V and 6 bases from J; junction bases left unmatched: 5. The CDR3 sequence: CASSLANNRGEQYF. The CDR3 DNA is TGTGCCAGCAGCTTAGCGAACAACAGGGGCGAGCAGTACTTC.

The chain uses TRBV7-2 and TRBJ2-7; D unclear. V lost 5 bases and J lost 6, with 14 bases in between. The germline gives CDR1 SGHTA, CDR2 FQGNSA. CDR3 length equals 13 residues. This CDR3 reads CASSPQKGREQYF. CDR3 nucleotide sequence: TGTGCCAGCAGCCCCCAAAAGGGCCGCGAGCAGTACTTC.

The CDR3 loop is CAISDRDRGVVNQPQHF. The CDR3, as DNA: TGTGCCATCAGTGACCGGGACAGAGGAGTAGTAAATCAGCCCCAGCATTTT. The gene calls are TRBV10-3 and TRBJ1-5; 7 nucleotides match TRBD1. Germline V gene sequence: CDR1 ENHRY, CDR2 SYGVKD. V lost 3 bases and J lost 4; bases outside the gene matches: 12. The CDR3 runs to 17 residues.

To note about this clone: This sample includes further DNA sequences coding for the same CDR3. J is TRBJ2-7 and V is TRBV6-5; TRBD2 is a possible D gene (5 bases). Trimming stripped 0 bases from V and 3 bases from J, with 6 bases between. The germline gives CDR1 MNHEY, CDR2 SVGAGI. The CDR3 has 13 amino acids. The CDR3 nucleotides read TGTGCCAGCAGTTACTCCCGGGGCTACGAGCAGTACTTC. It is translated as CASSYSRGYEQYF.

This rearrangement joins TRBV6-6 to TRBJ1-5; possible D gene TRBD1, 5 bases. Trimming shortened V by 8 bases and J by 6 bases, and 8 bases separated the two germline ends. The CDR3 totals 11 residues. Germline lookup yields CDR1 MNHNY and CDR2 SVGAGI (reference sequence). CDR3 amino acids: CASDGGQPQHF. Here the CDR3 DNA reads TGTGCCAGCGACGGGGGTCAGCCCCAGCATTTT.

DNA for the CDR3: TGCAGCGTTGGGTACGACTATAATTCACCCCTCCACTTT. Amino acids: CSVGYDYNSPLHF. This chain uses TRBV29-1 with TRBJ1-6; D is unresolved. In germline, CDR1 is SQVTM, CDR2 ANQGSEA. There are 13 residues in the CDR3. V was cut by 4 bases and J by 3 bases, with 7 bases left in between.

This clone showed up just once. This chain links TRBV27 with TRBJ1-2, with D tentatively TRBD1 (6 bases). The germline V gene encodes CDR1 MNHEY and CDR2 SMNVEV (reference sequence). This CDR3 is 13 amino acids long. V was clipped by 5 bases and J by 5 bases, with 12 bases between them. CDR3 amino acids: CASSPKTGYGYTF. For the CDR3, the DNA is TGTGCCAGCAGTCCGAAGACAGGTTATGGCTACACCTTC.

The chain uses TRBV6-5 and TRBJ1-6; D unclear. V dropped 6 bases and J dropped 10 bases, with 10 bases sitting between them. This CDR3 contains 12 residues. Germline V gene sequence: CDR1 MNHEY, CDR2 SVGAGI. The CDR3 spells CASRDGGSPLHF. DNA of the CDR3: TGTGCCAGCAGGGACGGCGGATCACCCCTCCACTTT.

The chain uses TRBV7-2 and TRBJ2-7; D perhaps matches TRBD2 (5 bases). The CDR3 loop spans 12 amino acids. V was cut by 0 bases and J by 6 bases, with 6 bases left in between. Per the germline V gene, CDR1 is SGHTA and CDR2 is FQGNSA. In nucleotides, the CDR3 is TGTGCCAGCAGCTTAGCAGGGAGCGAGCAGTACTTC. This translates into CASSLAGSEQYF.

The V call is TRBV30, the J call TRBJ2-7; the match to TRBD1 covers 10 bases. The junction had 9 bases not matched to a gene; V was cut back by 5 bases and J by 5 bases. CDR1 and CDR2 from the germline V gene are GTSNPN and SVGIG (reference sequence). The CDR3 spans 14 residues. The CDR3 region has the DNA TGTGCCTGGGGACCCGGGACAGGGGACCACGAGCAGTACTTC. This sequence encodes CAWGPGTGDHEQYF. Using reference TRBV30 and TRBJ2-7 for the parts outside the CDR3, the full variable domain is SQTIHQWPATLVQPVGSPLSLECTVEGTSNPNLYWYRQAAGRGLQLLFYSVGIGQISSEVPQNLSASRPQDRQFILSSKKLLLSDSGFYLCAWGPGTGDHEQYFGPGTRLTVT.

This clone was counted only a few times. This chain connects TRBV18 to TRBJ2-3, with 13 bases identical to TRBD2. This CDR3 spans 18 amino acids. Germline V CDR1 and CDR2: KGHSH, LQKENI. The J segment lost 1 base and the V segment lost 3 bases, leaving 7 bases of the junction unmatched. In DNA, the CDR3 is TGTGCCAGCTCACCTGGACTAGCGGGAGTATTAGGCACAGATACGCAGTATTTT. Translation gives CASSPGLAGVLGTDTQYF.

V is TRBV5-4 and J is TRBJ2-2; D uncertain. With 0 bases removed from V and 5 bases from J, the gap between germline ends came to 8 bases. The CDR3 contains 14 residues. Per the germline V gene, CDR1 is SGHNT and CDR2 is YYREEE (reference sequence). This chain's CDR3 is CASSLDGFTGELFF. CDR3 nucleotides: TGTGCCAGCAGCTTGGACGGGTTTACCGGGGAGCTGTTTTTT.

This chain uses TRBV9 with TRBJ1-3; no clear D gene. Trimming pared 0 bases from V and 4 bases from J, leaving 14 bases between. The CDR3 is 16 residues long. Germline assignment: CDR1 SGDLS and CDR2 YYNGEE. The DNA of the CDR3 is TGTGCCAGCAGCGTAGAAAATGGATTGAGGGGAAACACCATATATTTT. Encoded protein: CASSVENGLRGNTIYF.

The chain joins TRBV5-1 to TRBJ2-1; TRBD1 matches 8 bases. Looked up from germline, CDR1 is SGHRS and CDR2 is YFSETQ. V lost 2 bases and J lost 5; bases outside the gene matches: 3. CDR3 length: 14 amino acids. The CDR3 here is CASSLQGDHNEQFF. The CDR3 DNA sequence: TGCGCCAGCAGCTTACAGGGGGATCACAATGAGCAGTTCTTC.